This TCR beta chain was identified in a study of technical replicates of blood from several donors. Sequencing was performed with immunoSEQ multiplex PCR; in TCRdb, only in-frame clones are kept and a portion is missing. This sample has about 79,000 clones, with 90% to 95% found just once. The sample comprised T cells isolated from PBMCs. The sequence derives from a human donor in good health.

CDR3 sequence: CASSRQGGGNEQFF. CDR3 coding DNA: TGTGCCAGCAGCCGTCAGGGGGGAGGCAATGAGCAGTTCTTC. This sequence joins TRBV7-9 and TRBJ2-1; possible D gene TRBD1, 7 bases. Trimming pared 5 bases from V and 6 bases from J, leaving 14 bases between. The germline V gene encodes CDR1 SEHNR and CDR2 FQNEAQ (reference sequence). The CDR3 is 14 residues long.